The T cell receptor (beta chain) described here comes from a study of blood T cell repertoires in COVID-19. Clones were read by immunoSEQ multiplex PCR, and TCRdb kept only the in-frame ones, dropping some. The table includes about 190,000 clones, roughly 88% detected once. The clonotype was recovered from a woman aged 40 to 49 who had recovered from COVID-19. Sequenced input: peripheral blood.

Here the CDR3 reads CASSMTLAGGPLAYEQYF. The CDR3 nucleotides are TGTGCCAGTAGTATGACGTTAGCGGGAGGGCCCTTGGCCTACGAGCAGTACTTC. The rearrangement joins TRBV19 to TRBJ2-7; 11 bases line up with TRBD2. The CDR3 sequence is 18 residues long. The germline V gene encodes CDR1 LNHDA and CDR2 SQIVND (reference sequence). Trimming took 3 bases from V and 2 from J; bases not matched to a gene: 12.